The rows below give T cell receptor beta chains drawn from one sample of a study of cytomegalovirus exposure and HLA in healthy donors. Repertoires were generated with immunoSEQ multiplex PCR, while TCRdb's copy carries only in-frame clones and drops some. Of approximately 54,000 clones listed, less than 85% are singletons. The material sequenced was PBMCs. The receptor set was obtained from a young woman in good health and CMV-seronegative. Each CDR3 is given with its conserved first and last residue. The D gene is left open where the match is weak. Clone sizes are given selectively: once, few, many, or a class where the clone is expanded.

D gene	V gene	J gene	clone size	CDR3 protein	CDR3 DNA
NA	TRBV7-9	TRBJ2-7	NA	CASSLAGAASYEQYF	TGTGCCAGCAGCTTAGCGGGGGCTGCCTCCTACGAGCAGTACTTC
TRBD1	TRBV19	TRBJ1-2	NA	CATMTGGLWGAF	TGTGCCACCATGACAGGGGGCCTATGGGGGGCCTTC
TRBD2	TRBV5-1	TRBJ2-1	few	CASSRVLAGGRDEQFF	TGCGCCAGCAGCCGAGTACTAGCGGGAGGACGAGATGAGCAGTTCTTC
NA	TRBV18	TRBJ1-4	NA	CASSPSTIRSTNEKLFF	TGTGCCAGCTCACCTTCCACGATCCGGTCGACTAATGAAAAACTGTTTTTT
NA	TRBV11-3	TRBJ2-1	NA	CASSLNVDNEQFF	TGTGCCAGCAGCTTAAACGTAGACAATGAGCAGTTCTTC
TRBD1	TRBV30	TRBJ1-3	NA	CAWRNRGNLNTIYF	TGTGCCTGGCGCAACAGGGGCAACTTAAACACCATATATTTT
TRBD2	TRBV10-3	TRBJ2-2	few	CAMSLAPNTGELFF	TGTGCCATGTCACTAGCGCCGAACACCGGGGAGCTGTTTTTT
NA	TRBV5-1	TRBJ1-5	NA	CASSLGLSNQPQHF	TGCGCCAGCAGCCTAGGACTGTCCAATCAGCCCCAGCATTTT
TRBD2	TRBV27	TRBJ2-2	NA	CASSFLAATGELFF	TGTGCCAGCAGTTTTCTAGCGGCCACCGGGGAGCTGTTTTTT
NA	TRBV6-5	TRBJ2-1	once	CASSRSSYNEQFF	TGTGCCAGCAGCAGAAGCTCCTACAATGAGCAGTTCTTC
NA	TRBV21-1	TRBJ2-1	NA	CASSKGITSSYNEQFF	TGTGCCAGCAGCAAAGGGATTACTAGCTCCTACAATGAGCAGTTCTTC
NA	TRBV25-1	TRBJ2-7	NA	CASSDNSFSYEQYF	TGTGCCAGCAGTGATAACTCCTTCTCCTACGAGCAGTACTTC
NA	TRBV19	TRBJ2-7	NA	CASSFTGTSYEQYF	TGTGCCAGTAGTTTCACCGGGACATCCTACGAGCAGTACTTC
NA	TRBV11-2	TRBJ2-7	NA	CASSLGPQWYEQYF	TGTGCCAGCAGCTTAGGGCCCCAATGGTATGAGCAGTACTTC
NA	TRBV7-3	TRBJ2-3	NA	CASSLVGEDTQYF	TGTGCCAGCAGCTTAGTCGGGGAGGATACGCAGTATTTT
TRBD1	TRBV2	TRBJ1-5	few	CASSVDRVTQHF	TGTGCCAGCAGCGTCGACAGGGTGACCCAGCATTTT
TRBD1	TRBV7-3	TRBJ1-2	NA	CASSSSRDSYGYTF	TGTGCCAGCAGCTCTTCTCGGGACAGCTATGGCTACACCTTC
NA	TRBV7-3	TRBJ2-7	NA	CASRSRAEGYEQYF	TGTGCCAGCAGATCCCGGGCGGAGGGGTACGAGCAGTACTTC
NA	TRBV28	TRBJ1-5	NA	CASTPGGYAQPQHF	TGTGCCAGCACCCCTGGAGGTTATGCTCAGCCCCAGCATTTT
TRBD2	TRBV13	TRBJ2-7	NA	CASSLGSSGRGGYEQYF	TGTGCCAGTAGCTTAGGGTCTAGCGGGAGGGGAGGCTACGAGCAGTACTTC
NA	TRBV2	TRBJ1-6	NA	CASLLGSSYNSPLHF	TGTGCCAGCTTGCTTGGGAGCTCCTATAATTCACCCCTCCACTTT
NA	TRBV9	TRBJ2-3	NA	CASSVGVGPTDTQYF	TGTGCCAGCAGCGTAGGAGTTGGTCCCACAGATACGCAGTATTTT
TRBD2	TRBV2	TRBJ2-1	NA	CASTERGGNEQFF	TGTGCCAGCACGGAGCGGGGGGGCAATGAGCAGTTCTTC
NA	TRBV25-1	TRBJ2-3	NA	CASSFLQGSEDTQYF	TGTGCCAGCAGTTTCCTCCAGGGCTCGGAAGATACGCAGTATTTT
TRBD2	TRBV9	TRBJ2-1	NA	CASSVELAGAYNEQFF	TGTGCCAGCAGCGTAGAACTAGCGGGGGCCTACAATGAGCAGTTCTTC
NA	TRBV6-1	TRBJ1-1	NA	CASAGGKNTEAFF	TGTGCCAGCGCGGGGGGGAAGAACACTGAAGCTTTCTTT
TRBD1	TRBV5-8	TRBJ1-1	NA	CASSFGQALNTEAFF	TGTGCCAGCAGCTTCGGACAGGCCTTGAACACTGAAGCTTTCTTT
NA	TRBV27	TRBJ2-1	NA	CASSLLDGEQFF	TGTGCCAGCAGTTTACTAGACGGTGAGCAGTTCTTC
TRBD1	TRBV7-9	TRBJ2-7	NA	CSSSRRTGGAYEQYF	TGTTCCAGCAGCCGTAGGACAGGGGGCGCCTACGAGCAGTACTTC
NA	TRBV29-1	TRBJ2-1	once	CSVGGDSYNEQFF	TGCAGCGTTGGGGGGGACAGCTACAATGAGCAGTTCTTC
NA	TRBV6-5	TRBJ2-7	NA	CASSNQRYEQYF	TGTGCCAGCAGTAATCAGCGGTACGAGCAGTACTTC
TRBD2	TRBV28	TRBJ2-7	few	CASSFSGTSGKYEQYF	TGTGCCAGCAGTTTCTCCGGGACTAGCGGGAAGTACGAGCAGTACTTC
TRBD1	TRBV6-1	TRBJ1-5	NA	CASGTGDNQPQHF	TGTGCCAGCGGGACAGGGGATAATCAGCCCCAGCATTTT
TRBD1	TRBV5-1	TRBJ2-7	NA	CASSEGTGGPYEQYF	TGCGCCAGCAGCGAAGGGACAGGGGGCCCCTACGAGCAGTACTTC
TRBD2	TRBV6-4	TRBJ2-2	NA	CASSDGRDTGELFF	TGTGCCAGCAGTGACGGGAGGGACACCGGGGAGCTGTTTTTT
TRBD2	TRBV27	TRBJ2-3	NA	CASSPGLATDTQYF	TGTGCCAGCAGTCCGGGACTAGCGACAGATACGCAGTATTTT
NA	TRBV18	TRBJ1-1	once	CASSPLQANTEAFF	TGTGCCAGCTCACCACTTCAGGCGAACACTGAAGCTTTCTTT
TRBD2	TRBV11-2	TRBJ2-1	NA	CASSLAGRAGDEQFF	TGTGCCAGCAGCTTAGCCGGGAGGGCCGGAGATGAGCAGTTCTTC